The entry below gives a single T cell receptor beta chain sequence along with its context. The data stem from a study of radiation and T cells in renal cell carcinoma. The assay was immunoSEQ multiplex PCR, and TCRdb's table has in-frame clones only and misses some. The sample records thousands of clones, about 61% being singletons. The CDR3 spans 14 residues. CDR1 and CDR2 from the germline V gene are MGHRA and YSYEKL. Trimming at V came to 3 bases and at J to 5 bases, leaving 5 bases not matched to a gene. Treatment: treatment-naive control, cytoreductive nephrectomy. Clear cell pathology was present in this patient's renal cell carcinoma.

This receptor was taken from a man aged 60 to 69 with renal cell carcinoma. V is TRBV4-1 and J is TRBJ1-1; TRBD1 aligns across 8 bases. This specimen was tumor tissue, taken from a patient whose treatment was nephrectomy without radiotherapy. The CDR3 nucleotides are TGCGCCAGCAGCCAGCAGGGGGCAGGGACTGAAGCTTTCTTT. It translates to CASSQQGAGTEAFF.